The 32 T cell receptor beta chains in this list originate from one sample, sequenced in a study of long-term antiretroviral therapy in people with HIV. With survey level as its setting, the immunoSEQ assay was v3.0. Profiling relied on immunoSEQ multiplex PCR, and the TCRdb table lists in-frame clones only, not all of them. The profile shows 20,000 or so clones, around 79% of them singletons. The specimen comprised unsorted PBMCs, sampled at the start of antiretroviral therapy, before treatment. These receptors came from a young man with HIV.

This clone was seen a few times. The gene calls are TRBV4-3 and TRBJ2-7; 8 bases match TRBD1. The CDR3 extends over 14 amino acids. The germline gives CDR1 LGHNA, CDR2 YSLEER. V trimming: 4 bases; J trimming: 6 bases; junction bases outside the gene matches: 8. The CDR3: CASSPRTGRGEQYF. The DNA for the CDR3 is TGCGCCAGCAGCCCCCGGACAGGGCGGGGCGAGCAGTACTTC.

Note on this clone: One junction end does not reproduce the germline sequence, and a read error may be involved. V gene TRBV7-8 combines with J gene TRBJ2-1, with D tentatively TRBD1 (6 bases). The CDR3 runs to 14 residues. CDR1 and CDR2 (germline): SGHVS, FQNEAQ. CDR3 in amino acids: CASSPQTGDYNRVF. CDR3 coding DNA: TGTGCCAGCAGCCCACAGACAGGCGATTACAACCGAGTCTTC.

The V and J genes are TRBV5-6 and TRBJ2-2; possible D gene TRBD1, 7 bases. The germline V gene has CDR1 SGHDT and CDR2 YYEEEE. Trimming shortened V by 2 bases and J by 5 bases, and 16 bases separated the two germline ends. The CDR3 has 16 amino acids. CDR3: CASSLRRGLITGELFF. Here the CDR3 DNA reads TGTGCCAGCAGCTTAAGGAGGGGGCTAATTACCGGGGAGCTGTTTTTT.

The V and J genes are TRBV7-8 and TRBJ2-3, with 10 bases lining up with TRBD1. Germline CDR1 SGHVS, CDR2 FQNEAQ. This CDR3 comprises 15 residues. V lost 5 bases to trimming and J lost 2 bases; unmatched junction nucleotides: 4. The CDR3 coding sequence is TGTGCCAGCAGCCCGGGACAGGGGAACACAGATACGCAGTATTTT. It specifies CASSPGQGNTDTQYF.

This chain's CDR3 is CASSLGAGTEAFF. Written as DNA, the CDR3 is TGCGCCAGCAGCTTGGGGGCGGGCACTGAAGCTTTCTTT. The chain couples TRBV5-1 to TRBJ1-1; D ambiguous. Trimming shortened V by 0 bases and J by 4 bases, and 7 bases separated the two germline ends. This CDR3 has 13 amino acids. Germline V lookup: CDR1 SGHRS, CDR2 YFSETQ.

This chain links TRBV19 with TRBJ1-1; tentative D call: TRBD1 (6 bases). The V and J ends lost 3 bases and 1 base respectively, with 9 bases between them. The CDR3 is made up of 14 amino acids. CDR1 is LNHDA and CDR2 is SQIVND in the germline V gene (reference sequence). The CDR3 coding sequence is TGTGCCAGTAGTATGGGGGGCGCGAACACTGAAGCTTTCTTT. The encoded protein is CASSMGGANTEAFF.

V is TRBV29-1 and J is TRBJ2-7; 9 bases line up with TRBD1. The V and J ends lost 4 bases and 5 bases, in that order; junction bases with no gene match: 3. Germline CDR1 and CDR2: SQVTM and ANQGSEA. The CDR3 consists of 12 residues. The CDR3 region has the DNA TGCAGCGTTGGGGACAGGGACGACGAGCAGTACTTC. Protein: CSVGDRDDEQYF.

The chain links TRBV19 to TRBJ2-1; 7 bases are a match to TRBD1. Germline trimming cut 5 bases from V and 4 bases from J; bases unmatched to any gene: 8. The CDR3 loop spans 15 amino acids. Germline V gene sequence: CDR1 LNHDA, CDR2 SQIVND (reference sequence). Here the CDR3 reads CASSPFEGQYNEQFF. Here the CDR3 DNA reads TGTGCCAGTAGTCCGTTCGAGGGACAGTACAATGAGCAGTTCTTC.

The chain has TRBV6-4 and TRBJ2-1, with TRBD2 matching 10 bases. CDR1 MRHNA and CDR2 SNTAGT come from the germline V gene. CDR3 length: 14 residues. Trimming cost V 3 bases and J 4 bases; bases outside gene matches: 0. Written as DNA, the CDR3 is TGTGCCAGCAGTGAAGCGGGAGGGTACAATGAGCAGTTCTTC. Amino acid sequence: CASSEAGGYNEQFF.

V gene TRBV5-1 combines with J gene TRBJ2-7, with TRBD1 matching 7 bases. The V gene end was trimmed by 0 bases and the J gene end by 7 bases; junction bases not matched to a gene: 10. CDR1 SGHRS and CDR2 YFSETQ come from the germline V gene. This CDR3 is built from 15 residues. CDR3 coding DNA: TGCGCCAGCAGCTTGGTTTGGACAGGCGGTGGGGAGCAGTACTTC. This translates into CASSLVWTGGGEQYF.

This sequence joins TRBV4-1 and TRBJ2-1; D gene ambiguous. The germline V gene encodes CDR1 MGHRA and CDR2 YSYEKL. Trimming took 2 bases from V and 5 from J, leaving 7 bases between them. The CDR3 length is 13 residues. CDR3 in DNA: TGCGCCAGCAGCCAACCTCTAAACAATGAGCAGTTCTTC. Translated, it gives CASSQPLNNEQFF.

The chain recombines TRBV10-2 with TRBJ2-2; D gene unclear. V dropped 7 bases and J dropped 7 bases, with 7 bases sitting between them. Per germline, CDR1 WSHSY and CDR2 SAAADI. There are 11 residues in the CDR3. DNA of the CDR3: TGCGCCAGCACTGGCGTCGGGGAGCTGTTTTTT. Its protein product is CASTGVGELFF.

There are a few counts of this clone. CDR3 in amino acids: CASSSGTVDNEQFF. In DNA, the CDR3 is TGTGCCAGCAGCTCTGGGACAGTAGACAATGAGCAGTTCTTC. This chain links TRBV5-8 with TRBJ2-1; 7 nucleotides agree with TRBD1. CDR3 size: 14 residues. V was clipped by 3 bases and J by 5 bases; unmatched bases: 5. CDR1 is SGHTS, CDR2 YDEGEE, per germline.

This clone is medium-sized (0.01 to 0.1%) by share. The chain has TRBV5-8 and TRBJ2-6, with D perhaps being TRBD1 or TRBD2 (6 bases each). Germline CDR1 SGHTS, CDR2 YDEGEE. Trimming left V 1 base short and J 3 bases short, with 8 bases between. The CDR3 length is 15 residues. CDR3 residues: CASSLRGLGANVLTF. CDR3 nucleotide sequence: TGTGCCAGCAGCTTGCGGGGGCTTGGGGCCAACGTCCTGACTTTC.

The V gene is TRBV27, the J gene TRBJ2-1; 14 bases are shared with TRBD2. The CDR3 consists of 19 residues. From germline, CDR1 is MNHEY and CDR2 SMNVEV (reference sequence). The ends lost 5 bases at V and 5 bases at J; junction bases unmatched: 14. The CDR3 DNA reads TGTGCCAGCAGTGCCTCGGGACTAGCGGGAGTTCATGCGAACAATGAGCAGTTCTTC. This encodes CASSASGLAGVHANNEQFF.

This chain uses TRBV5-1 with TRBJ2-3, with D perhaps TRBD2 (6 bases). The V and J ends lost 6 bases and 2 bases respectively, with 16 bases between them. The CDR3 totals 15 residues. Per the germline V gene, CDR1 is SGHRS and CDR2 is YFSETQ. CDR3 protein: CASNQRLGYTDTQYF. The CDR3 nucleotides are TGCGCCAGCAACCAACGACTAGGATACACAGATACGCAGTATTTT.

In the case of this clone: Other nucleotide sequences from this sample produce the same CDR3. The genes are TRBV19 and TRBJ2-2, with D uncertain. Trimming cost V 6 bases and J 5 bases, with 4 bases left between them. Germline values: CDR1 LNHDA, CDR2 SQIVND (reference sequence). CDR3 length equals 11 residues. CDR3 DNA sequence: TGTGCCAGTAGCTATACCGGGGAGCTGTTTTTT. This gives the protein CASSYTGELFF.

The chain combines TRBV2 with TRBJ2-7; 10 nucleotides line up with TRBD1. CDR3 length: 15 amino acids. V trimming: 4 bases; J trimming: 5 bases; junction bases outside the gene matches: 8. Germline V gives CDR1 SNHLY, CDR2 FYNNEI. Here the CDR3 reads CASSGRRQGAHEQYF. The CDR3 nucleotides are TGTGCCAGCAGTGGGAGGAGACAGGGGGCTCACGAGCAGTACTTC.

This chain connects TRBV5-4 to TRBJ2-3; a weak D match, TRBD1 (7 bases). There are 17 residues in the CDR3. In germline, CDR1 is SGHNT, CDR2 YYREEE (reference sequence). Trimming stripped 4 bases from V and 0 bases from J, with 18 bases between. The CDR3 coding sequence is TGTGCCAGCAGCCCCCAGGGCAGGGGGGTTAGCACAGATACGCAGTATTTT. It codes for CASSPQGRGVSTDTQYF.

J is TRBJ2-5 and V is TRBV4-1; TRBD2 matches 8 bases. CDR1 is MGHRA and CDR2 is YSYEKL in the germline V gene. The CDR3 runs 17 residues. V lost 1 base and J lost 5; bases outside the gene matches: 12. The DNA of the CDR3 is TGCGCCAGCAGCCAAGTAGCGGGCGGGAGGCCTAGGGAGACCCAGTACTTC. The encoded protein is CASSQVAGGRPRETQYF.

DNA of the CDR3: TGTGCCAGCAGTTCATTCACGACCTACTTGGAGGGAGAGACCCAGTACTTC. Translation gives CASSSFTTYLEGETQYF. The chain links TRBV27 to TRBJ2-5, with D possibly being TRBD2 (6 bases). Germline values: CDR1 MNHEY, CDR2 SMNVEV (reference sequence). The CDR3 runs 17 residues. The germline V and J ends were trimmed by 4 bases and 4 bases, with 22 bases remaining between them.

The genes are TRBV9 and TRBJ2-3; D might be TRBD2 (6 bases). The CDR3 loop spans 14 amino acids. CDR1 is SGDLS and CDR2 is YYNGEE in the germline V gene. Trimming left V 0 bases short and J 3 bases short, with 8 bases between. For the CDR3, the DNA is TGTGCCAGCAGCGTAGGAGGGAGGACAGATACGCAGTATTTT. This sequence encodes CASSVGGRTDTQYF.

V gene TRBV2 combines with J gene TRBJ1-3; the D is unclear. Between the trimmed V and J ends, which lost 7 bases and 3 bases, there was a span of 13 bases. This CDR3 contains 14 residues. CDR1 SNHLY and CDR2 FYNNEI come from the germline V gene. The CDR3 region is CASTLSKLGNTIYF. The CDR3 nucleotides read TGTGCCAGCACTCTCAGCAAGCTTGGAAACACCATATATTTT.

The chain uses TRBV19 and TRBJ1-2; a possible D gene is TRBD1 (6 bases). In germline, CDR1 is LNHDA, CDR2 SQIVND (reference sequence). The CDR3 consists of 15 residues. Trimming removed 4 bases from V and 0 bases from J, with 12 bases in between. CDR3 sequence (DNA): TGTGCCAGTAGTACCAATAGGGGGACTAACTATGGCTACACCTTC. This encodes CASSTNRGTNYGYTF.

V is TRBV7-2 and J is TRBJ2-7, with D unresolved. V shed 2 bases and J shed 3 bases, with 17 bases lying between them. Germline CDR1 and CDR2: SGHTA and FQGNSA. This CDR3 is 16 amino acids long. The CDR3 DNA reads as TGTGCCAGCAGCTTATATTCCGGAAACCGTATCTACGAGCAGTACTTC. This gives the protein CASSLYSGNRIYEQYF.

V is TRBV27 and J is TRBJ1-1, with a weak D call TRBD1 (6 bases). V dropped 6 bases and J dropped 7 bases, with 15 bases sitting between them. This CDR3 contains 13 residues. Germline V CDR1 and CDR2: MNHEY, SMNVEV (reference sequence). The CDR3 DNA sequence: TGTGCCAGCAGGACGCAGGGGTTCGGTGAAGCTTTCTTT. Translating gives CASRTQGFGEAFF.

The rearrangement joins TRBV4-1 to TRBJ2-1, with 7 bases lining up with TRBD2. Germline V gene data show CDR1 as MGHRA and CDR2 as YSYEKL. The J segment lost 2 bases and the V segment lost 0 bases, leaving 4 bases of the junction unmatched. The CDR3 has 16 residues. CDR3 bases: TGCGCCAGCAGCCAAGATAGGCTAGCGGCCTACAATGAGCAGTTCTTC. This codes for CASSQDRLAAYNEQFF.

This chain links TRBV5-4 with TRBJ1-1, with 9 bases aligning to TRBD1. The CDR3 contains 13 residues. The trim removed 4 bases at V and 4 bases at J, leaving 2 bases unmatched. Germline lookup yields CDR1 SGHNT and CDR2 YYREEE (reference sequence). CDR3 coding DNA: TGTGCCAGCAGCCCGGGACAGGGCACTGAAGCTTTCTTT. Protein sequence: CASSPGQGTEAFF.

The V and J genes are TRBV19 and TRBJ1-5; 7 positions agree with TRBD1. Germline values: CDR1 LNHDA, CDR2 SQIVND (reference sequence). Losses at the gene ends were 9 bases for V and 0 bases for J; bases not matched to a gene: 8. CDR3 length: 15 residues. In DNA form, the CDR3 reads TGTGCCAGCCAGGGGGGGAGTTATAGCAATCAGCCCCAGCATTTT. Amino acids: CASQGGSYSNQPQHF.

The chain carries TRBV9 and TRBJ1-1, with TRBD1 as a possible D gene (6 bases). The ends were cut back, 0 bases at V and 11 bases at J, with 20 bases in the middle. Germline lookup yields CDR1 SGDLS and CDR2 YYNGEE. The CDR3 length is 15 residues. The CDR3 DNA follows: TGTGCCAGCAGCGTAGACATAAGACAGGACGGGCAGGCTTTCTTT. Translation gives CASSVDIRQDGQAFF.

This rearrangement joins TRBV27 to TRBJ1-5; no clear D gene. CDR3 length: 13 amino acids. With 1 base removed from V and 15 bases from J, the gap between germline ends came to 16 bases. Germline CDR1 is MNHEY and CDR2 is SMNVEV (reference sequence). CDR3 protein: CASSLWAAGPAHF. CDR3 bases: TGTGCCAGCAGTTTATGGGCGGCAGGCCCAGCGCATTTT.

V is TRBV10-2 and J is TRBJ2-4; no clear D. Germline CDR1 reads WSHSY; CDR2 reads SAAADI. V shed 2 bases and J shed 3 bases, with 8 bases lying between them. CDR3 length: 14 amino acids. CDR3 sequence reads: CASSEDLVKNIQYF. For the CDR3, the DNA is TGCGCCAGCAGTGAGGATTTGGTCAAAAACATTCAGTACTTC.